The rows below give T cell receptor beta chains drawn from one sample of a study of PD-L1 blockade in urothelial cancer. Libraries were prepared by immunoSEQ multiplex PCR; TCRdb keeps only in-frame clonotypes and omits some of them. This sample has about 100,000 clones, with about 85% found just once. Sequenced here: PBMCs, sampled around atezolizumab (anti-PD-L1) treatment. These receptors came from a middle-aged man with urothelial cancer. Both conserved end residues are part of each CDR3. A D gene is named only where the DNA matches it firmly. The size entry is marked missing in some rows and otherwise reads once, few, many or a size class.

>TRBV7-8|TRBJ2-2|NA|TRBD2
CASSFLGGEGLPGELFF
TGTGCCAGCAGCTTCCTGGGCGGGGAGGGTCTACCCGGGGAGCTGTTTTTT
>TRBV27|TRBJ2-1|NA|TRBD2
CASNSLASGRAGYNEQFF
TGTGCCAGCAACTCTCTAGCTAGCGGGAGGGCGGGGTACAATGAGCAGTTCTTC
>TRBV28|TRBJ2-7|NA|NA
CASSSPGYGTYEQYF
TGTGCCAGCAGCTCCCCGGGGTATGGCACCTACGAGCAGTACTTC
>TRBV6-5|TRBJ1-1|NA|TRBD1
CASTPGTGEGAEAFF
TGTGCCAGCACCCCCGGGACAGGCGAAGGCGCTGAAGCTTTCTTT
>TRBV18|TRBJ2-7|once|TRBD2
CASSPRTTSGYEQYF
TGTGCCAGCTCACCACGGACAACTAGCGGATACGAGCAGTACTTC
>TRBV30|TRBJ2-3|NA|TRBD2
CAWSVLRTSGITDTQYF
TGTGCCTGGAGTGTACTAAGGACTAGCGGGATCACAGATACGCAGTATTTT
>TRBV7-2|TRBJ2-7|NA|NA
CASSPGSGYEQYF
TGTGCCAGCAGCCCCGGGTCGGGTTACGAGCAGTACTTC
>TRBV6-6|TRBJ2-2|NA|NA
CASSRQATGELFF
TGTGCCAGCAGTCGCCAGGCTACCGGGGAGCTGTTTTTT
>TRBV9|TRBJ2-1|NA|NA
CASSVGGRTSYNEQFF
TGTGCCAGCAGCGTAGGCGGACGGACTTCCTACAATGAGCAGTTCTTC
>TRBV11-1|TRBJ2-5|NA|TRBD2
CASSPSPGGQETQYF
TGTGCCAGCTCCCCCAGCCCGGGGGGGCAAGAGACCCAGTACTTC
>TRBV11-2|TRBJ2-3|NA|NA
CASSHRGRSNTDTQYF
TGTGCCAGCAGTCATAGGGGCAGGTCAAACACAGATACGCAGTATTTT
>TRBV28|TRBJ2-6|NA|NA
CASSSRHFSGANVLTF
TGTGCCAGCAGTTCACGACATTTCTCTGGGGCCAACGTCCTGACTTTC
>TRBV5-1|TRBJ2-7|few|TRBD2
CASGPTSGNYEQYF
TGCGCCAGCGGACCGACTAGCGGCAACTACGAGCAGTACTTC
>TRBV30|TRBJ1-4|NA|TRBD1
CAWMRETGYEKLFF
TGTGCCTGGATGAGAGAGACAGGGTATGAAAAACTGTTTTTT
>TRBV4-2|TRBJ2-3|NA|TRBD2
CASSQEGRGGEWTDTQYF
TGTGCCAGCAGCCAAGAAGGGCGCGGGGGGGAATGGACAGATACGCAGTATTTT
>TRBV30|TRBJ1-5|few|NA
CAWSPGRRQPQHF
TGTGCCTGGAGTCCTGGGAGACGGCAGCCCCAGCATTTT
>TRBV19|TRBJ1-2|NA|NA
CASSIDRGNYGYTF
TGTGCCAGTAGTATAGATCGCGGGAACTATGGCTACACCTTC
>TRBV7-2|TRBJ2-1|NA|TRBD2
CASSTGLAGAGNEQFF
TGTGCCAGCAGTACCGGACTAGCGGGAGCGGGAAATGAGCAGTTCTTC
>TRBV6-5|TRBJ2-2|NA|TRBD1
CASRSVGQDTGELFF
TGTGCCAGCAGGTCTGTGGGACAGGACACCGGGGAGCTGTTTTTT
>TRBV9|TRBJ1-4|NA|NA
CASSVQGQSTNEKLFF
TGTGCCAGCAGCGTACAAGGACAGTCAACTAATGAAAAACTGTTTTTT
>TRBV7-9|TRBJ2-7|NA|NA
CASSPIPGSMSSYEQYF
TGTGCCAGCAGCCCAATCCCGGGATCAATGAGCTCCTACGAGCAGTACTTC